These 32 T cell receptor beta chains came from one sample sequenced in a study of T cells after yellow fever vaccination. In TCRdb, the 5' RACE reads were re-called with MiXCR into one record per CDR3 protein. Of 450,000 to 550,000 distinct CDR3 sequences in the sample, less than 25% are singletons; the top ten hold approximately 16%. Sequenced material: PBMCs, taken less than 25 days after the first yellow fever vaccination. Source of these receptors: a man aged 18 to 35 who received the YFV17D yellow fever vaccine.

This chain joins TRBV29-1 and TRBJ1-1; unclear D gene. The CDR3 extends over 11 amino acids. CDR1 is SQVTM and CDR2 is ANQGSEA in the germline V gene. Between the trimmed V and J ends, which lost 7 bases and 4 bases, there was a span of 10 bases. CDR3: CSGRGFTEAFF. DNA for the CDR3: TGCAGCGGGCGGGGTTTCACTGAAGCTTTCTTT.

The chain uses TRBV20-1 and TRBJ2-3; D remains unclear. The CDR3 loop spans 11 amino acids. Germline V gene sequence: CDR1 DFQATT, CDR2 SNEGSKA (reference sequence). The V end lost 7 bases, the J end lost 8 bases, and 13 bases lay between the germline ends. The DNA for the CDR3 is TGCAGTGTAGGTTCCGGACCTACGCAGTATTTT. This gives the protein CSVGSGPTQYF.

This clonotype was detected only a few times. The chain joins TRBV6-1 to TRBJ2-1, with 14 positions matching TRBD2. The V segment lost 3 bases and the J segment 7 bases; nucleotides outside the gene matches: 8. Germline V CDR1 and CDR2: MNHNS, SASEGT. The CDR3 spans 17 residues. For the CDR3, the DNA is TGTGCCAGCAGTGACGGGACTAGCGGGGGAGCTTCTAATGAGCAGTTCTTC. This translates into CASSDGTSGGASNEQFF.

This clonotype has a handful of counts. The V call is TRBV29-1, the J call TRBJ2-7, with D possibly matching TRBD1 (5 bases). V was trimmed by 6 bases and J by 2 bases, leaving 11 bases between them. The CDR3 is 12 residues long. CDR1 and CDR2 (germline): SQVTM, ANQGSEA. The CDR3 DNA reads TGCAGCGTCGTGGACACGACCTACGAGCAGTACTTC. As protein: CSVVDTTYEQYF.

The genes are TRBV24-1 and TRBJ2-2; 8 bases agree with TRBD1. CDR1 is KGHDR and CDR2 is SFDVKD in the germline V gene. V shed 3 bases and J 5 bases; nucleotides not matched to a gene: 4. This CDR3 region has 15 residues. The CDR3: CATSDPRTGTGELFF. For the CDR3, the DNA is TGTGCCACCAGTGATCCGAGGACAGGGACCGGGGAGCTGTTTTTT.

This clonotype was seen only a few times. The chain couples TRBV3-1 to TRBJ2-3, with a weak D call TRBD2 (6 bases). Deletions cut 0 bases from V and 4 bases from J, with 17 bases between. CDR1 is LGHDT, CDR2 YNNKEL, per germline (reference sequence). There are 17 residues in the CDR3. The CDR3 loop is CASSQDGAGRHPDTQYF. Here the CDR3 DNA reads TGTGCCAGCAGCCAAGACGGGGCGGGGCGGCACCCAGATACGCAGTATTTT.

This clonotype has a handful of counts. V usage is TRBV7-2 and J usage is TRBJ2-5; 7 bases match TRBD1. This CDR3 spans 13 amino acids. Per germline, CDR1 SGHTA and CDR2 FQGNSA. The V and J ends lost 8 bases and 5 bases, in that order; junction bases with no gene match: 8. Here the CDR3 reads CASGRQGVETQYF. The CDR3 nucleotides are TGTGCCAGCGGCCGACAGGGAGTGGAGACCCAGTACTTC.

V usage is TRBV5-1 and J usage is TRBJ2-3, with 11 nucleotides matching TRBD2. The CDR3 length is 14 residues. Unmatched junction bases numbered 4, after V lost 4 bases and J lost 6 bases. In germline, CDR1 is SGHRS, CDR2 YFSETQ. CDR3 sequence reads: CASSVAGGADTQYF. In DNA, the CDR3 is TGCGCCAGCAGCGTAGCGGGGGGGGCCGATACGCAGTATTTT.

The sample holds a few counts of this clonotype. The rearrangement joins TRBV20-1 to TRBJ2-5; D is perhaps TRBD2 (6 bases). The V and J ends lost 2 bases and 2 bases respectively, with 12 bases between them. The CDR3 has 14 amino acids. CDR1 and CDR2 from the germline V gene are DFQATT and SNEGSKA (reference sequence). This CDR3 is CSARRAGLQETQYF. As DNA, the CDR3 is TGCAGTGCTAGACGGGCGGGGCTACAAGAGACCCAGTACTTC.

This clonotype was recorded a few times. The gene calls are TRBV28 and TRBJ2-3; D is unresolved. The ends were cut back, 5 bases at V and 7 bases at J, with 13 bases in the middle. The CDR3 spans 13 residues. The germline V gene encodes CDR1 MDHEN and CDR2 SYDVKM. The CDR3 spells CASSIPPGNTQYF. The CDR3 DNA sequence: TGTGCCAGCAGTATACCCCCTGGGAATACGCAGTATTTT.

V gene TRBV5-1 combines with J gene TRBJ1-4, with a weak D call TRBD1 (6 bases). There are 17 residues in the CDR3. With 2 bases removed from V and 5 bases from J, the gap between germline ends came to 19 bases. CDR1 SGHRS and CDR2 YFSETQ come from the germline V gene. The CDR3 nucleotides are TGCGCCAGCAGCTTCTGGTCTCACCCAGGGGCGAATGAAAAACTGTTTTTT. Its translation: CASSFWSHPGANEKLFF.

This chain links TRBV5-1 with TRBJ1-1; 7 nucleotides line up with TRBD1. V shed 2 bases and J 0 bases; nucleotides not matched to a gene: 4. Per the germline V gene, CDR1 is SGHRS and CDR2 is YFSETQ. The CDR3 covers 15 residues. The chain's CDR3 is CASSLQGLVNTEAFF. CDR3 in DNA: TGCGCCAGCAGCTTACAGGGGCTAGTGAACACTGAAGCTTTCTTT.

This clonotype has a handful of counts. V usage is TRBV7-2 and J usage is TRBJ2-4; 7 bases line up with TRBD1. Germline values: CDR1 SGHTA, CDR2 FQGNSA. The CDR3 has 13 amino acids. The V segment lost 4 bases and the J segment 15 bases; nucleotides outside the gene matches: 12. The CDR3 DNA reads as TGTGCCAGCAGCTCCGGGACAGACCACACACGGTACTTC. It codes for CASSSGTDHTRYF. The full variable domain, rest sourced from reference TRBV7-2 and TRBJ2-4, is GAGVSQSPSNKVTEKGKDVELRCDPISGHTALYWYRQSLGQGLEFLIYFQGNSAPDKSGLPSDRFSAERTGGSVSTLTIQRTQQEDSAVYLCASSSGTDHTRYFGAGTRLSVL.

The rearrangement uses TRBV19 and TRBJ2-1, with TRBD1 identical over 11 bases. CDR1 is LNHDA, CDR2 SQIVND, per germline (reference sequence). This CDR3 has 15 residues. V dropped 5 bases and J dropped 7; count of bases not matched to a gene: 7. In nucleotides, the CDR3 is TGTGCCAGTAGTCTGGACAGGGGGCTTATGAATGAGCAGTTCTTC. This codes for CASSLDRGLMNEQFF. The complete variable domain, with remaining parts taken from reference TRBV19 and TRBJ2-1, reads DGGITQSPKYLFRKEGQNVTLSCEQNLNHDAMYWYRQDPGQGLRLIYYSQIVNDFQKGDIAEGYSVSREKKESFPLTVTSAQKNPTAFYLCASSLDRGLMNEQFFGPGTRLTVL.

V usage is TRBV30 and J usage is TRBJ1-3; unclear D gene. The CDR3 runs 15 residues. V was cut by 0 bases and J by 2 bases, with 11 bases left in between. Germline CDR1 is GTSNPN and CDR2 is SVGIG (reference sequence). The CDR3, as DNA: TGTGCCTGGAGTGTAAAGGGAATGACTGGAAACACCATATATTTT. Translating gives CAWSVKGMTGNTIYF.

The chain has TRBV15 and TRBJ2-7, with 9 nucleotides matching TRBD1. V trimming: 0 bases; J trimming: 4 bases; junction bases outside the gene matches: 7. Looked up from germline, CDR1 is LNHNV and CDR2 is YYDKDF (reference sequence). The CDR3 loop spans 16 amino acids. Here the CDR3 DNA reads TGTGCCACCAGCAGAGACATAGTACAGGGGGCGTACGAGCAGTACTTC. Residues: CATSRDIVQGAYEQYF.

This clonotype was seen a handful of times. The V gene is TRBV7-8, the J gene TRBJ2-1, with no clear D. Germline lookup yields CDR1 SGHVS and CDR2 FQNEAQ. The CDR3 spans 11 residues. V lost 1 base to trimming and J lost 9 bases, with 4 bases between them. Here the CDR3 DNA reads TGTGCCAGCAGCTTAGGGTTTGAGCAGTTCTTC. Protein product: CASSLGFEQFF.

This sequence joins TRBV5-1 and TRBJ2-5, with TRBD1 identical over 8 bases. Germline V CDR1 and CDR2: SGHRS, YFSETQ. After removal of 0 bases from V and 3 bases from J, the junction contained 4 bases not matched to a gene. This CDR3 has 15 amino acids. CDR3 amino acids: CASSLVLGQEETQYF. CDR3 nucleotide sequence: TGCGCCAGCAGCTTGGTTTTGGGACAGGAAGAGACCCAGTACTTC.

This clonotype has a handful of counts. The chain has TRBV7-6 and TRBJ2-2, with no clear D. V was cut by 3 bases and J by 6 bases, with 14 bases left in between. Germline V gene data show CDR1 as SGHVS and CDR2 as FNYEAQ. The CDR3 length is 15 residues. CDR3 nucleotide sequence: TGTGCCAGCAGCTTTGGTGCTAGTGTAGCCGGGGAGCTGTTTTTT. It codes for CASSFGASVAGELFF.

This clonotype turned up a few times. The V and J genes are TRBV24-1 and TRBJ2-2; D is unresolved. The CDR3 contains 12 residues. V lost 7 bases, J lost 4 bases, and 6 bases lay in between. Germline V lookup: CDR1 KGHDR, CDR2 SFDVKD. The CDR3 DNA follows: TGTGCCACCAGCCGTCGCACCGGGGAGCTGTTTTTT. Residues: CATSRRTGELFF.

The V gene is TRBV12-3 or TRBV12-4, the J gene TRBJ1-1; D is unclear. The CDR3 length is 15 residues. The ends were cut back, 6 bases at V and 0 bases at J, with 14 bases in the middle. CDR3 sequence reads: CASRPHIMMNTEAFF. CDR3 nucleotide sequence: TGTGCCAGCAGACCCCATATAATGATGAACACTGAAGCTTTCTTT.

Only a few counts were recorded for this clonotype. The V and J genes are TRBV7-2 and TRBJ2-1, with D possibly matching TRBD1 (6 bases). This CDR3 is built from 14 residues. V shed 5 bases and J shed 15 bases, with 23 bases lying between them. The germline V gene has CDR1 SGHTA and CDR2 FQGNSA. The CDR3 nucleotides are TGTGCCAGCAGCGTAGACAGGTCCCCCGTAGATCCGTTCTTC. Protein product: CASSVDRSPVDPFF.

The sample holds many counts of this clonotype. J is TRBJ1-1 and V is TRBV12-3 or TRBV12-4, with D uncertain. Trimming pared 6 bases from V and 1 base from J, leaving 9 bases between. The CDR3 is 13 residues long. CDR3 loop: CASSRGSNTEAFF. The CDR3 DNA sequence: TGTGCCAGCAGCCGGGGATCGAACACTGAAGCTTTCTTT.

The chain is built from TRBV4-2 and TRBJ1-6, with no clear D. The CDR3 loop spans 16 amino acids. Germline CDR1 is LGHNA and CDR2 is YNFKEQ. V gave up 0 bases and J gave up 5 bases, with 11 bases separating them. The CDR3 reads CASSQEAGTDNSPLHF. As DNA, the CDR3 is TGTGCCAGCAGCCAAGAGGCAGGAACCGATAATTCACCCCTCCACTTT.

This clonotype has just a few counts. This chain connects TRBV5-1 to TRBJ1-1; no definite D call. Trimming pared 6 bases from V and 2 bases from J, leaving 11 bases between. Looked up from germline, CDR1 is SGHRS and CDR2 is YFSETQ. CDR3 length equals 13 residues. The CDR3 DNA reads as TGCGCCAGCAAGTTGGACTCCAACACTGAAGCTTTCTTT. It specifies CASKLDSNTEAFF.

The chain has TRBV7-9 and TRBJ2-7; TRBD1 might be the D (6 bases). The germline CDR1 and CDR2 sequences are SEHNR and FQNEAQ (reference sequence). This CDR3 contains 14 residues. V shed 4 bases and J shed 5 bases, with 15 bases lying between them. CDR3 in amino acids: CASSSFLDSHEQYV. CDR3 coding DNA: TGTGCCAGCAGCTCCTTCTTGGACAGCCACGAGCAGTACGTC.

This clonotype was seen many times. The gene calls are TRBV7-8 and TRBJ1-2; TRBD1 is a possible D gene (5 bases). This CDR3 is built from 15 residues. Germline CDR1 and CDR2: SGHVS and FQNEAQ. V dropped 1 base and J dropped 0 bases, with 9 bases sitting between them. CDR3 residues: CASSLGGWTNYGYTF. The CDR3 DNA reads TGTGCCAGCAGCTTAGGGGGCTGGACTAACTATGGCTACACCTTC. The variable domain in full, completed from reference TRBV7-8 and TRBJ1-2, reads GAGVSQSPRYKVAKRGQDVALRCDPISGHVSLFWYQQALGQGPEFLTYFQNEAQLDKSGLPSDRFFAERPEGSVSTLKIQRTQQEDSAVYLCASSLGGWTNYGYTFGSGTRLTVV.

The gene calls are TRBV10-3 and TRBJ2-1, with unresolved D. Germline CDR1 is ENHRY and CDR2 is SYGVKD. The CDR3 is made up of 19 amino acids. Between the trimmed V and J ends, which lost 8 bases and 0 bases, there was a span of 26 bases. The CDR3 is CAIAETARPLAGSYNEQFF. The CDR3 nucleotides read TGTGCCATCGCGGAGACCGCAAGACCTTTGGCTGGCTCCTACAATGAGCAGTTCTTC.

This clonotype was detected a few times. This CDR3 reads CASSEGAGGKETQYF. DNA for the CDR3: TGTGCCAGCAGTGAGGGAGCGGGGGGGAAAGAGACCCAGTACTTC. This rearrangement joins TRBV6-4 to TRBJ2-5, with 10 bases identical to TRBD2. In germline, CDR1 is MRHNA, CDR2 SNTAGT. J lost 3 bases, V lost 3 bases, and 4 bases had no gene match. CDR3 length: 15 amino acids.

This clonotype has more than one count but fewer than ten. V gene TRBV12-3 or TRBV12-4 combines with J gene TRBJ2-7; 10 nucleotides match TRBD1. The J segment lost 3 bases and the V segment lost 6 bases, leaving 8 bases of the junction unmatched. The CDR3 sequence is 15 residues long. The CDR3 nucleotides read TGTGCCAGCAGCCTCGGACAGGGGGTTATCTACGAGCAGTACTTC. Amino acids: CASSLGQGVIYEQYF.

CDR3 in DNA: TGTGCTAGTGGTTTTGGCGTCCTGGGAGGCTACACCTTC. It encodes CASGFGVLGGYTF. The chain joins TRBV12-5 to TRBJ1-2; no definite D call. Germline V gene data show CDR1 as LGHNT and CDR2 as FRNRAP. There are 13 residues in the CDR3. The V end was cut by 3 bases, the J end by 8 bases, with 13 bases between.

V usage is TRBV20-1 and J usage is TRBJ2-7; D possibly corresponds to TRBD2 (5 bases). Germline CDR1 reads DFQATT; CDR2 reads SNEGSKA (reference sequence). Between the trimmed V and J ends, which lost 0 bases and 1 base, there was a span of 10 bases. The CDR3 contains 14 residues. The CDR3: CSAREIRGSYEQYV. CDR3 bases: TGCAGTGCTAGAGAGATCCGGGGATCCTACGAGCAGTACGTC.